The 31 T cell receptor beta chains below were found in one sample sequenced in a study of CD8 T cells in Susac syndrome. The RNA input was roughly 0.45 to 1 ug, and it was reverse transcribed with random hexamers. Each CDR3 protein gets one entry after TCRdb re-called the immunoSEQ multiplex PCR reads with MiXCR. The table has some 75,000 distinct CDR3 sequences, about 93% seen once. Source material: CD8+ T cells from PBMCs. The receptors originated from a human donor with Susac syndrome.

The genes are TRBV3-1 and TRBJ2-5, with TRBD2 as a possible D gene (6 bases). Germline V gene lookup returns CDR1 LGHDT and CDR2 YNNKEL (reference sequence). This CDR3 region has 17 residues. Trimming removed 4 bases at V and 1 base at J, with 19 bases between. The DNA for the CDR3 is TGTGCCAGCAGCCTATTTGGGGGAGGCCAGAGCCAAGAGACCCAGTACTTC. It is translated as CASSLFGGGQSQETQYF.

The chain couples TRBV27 to TRBJ2-5; 7 bases fit TRBD1. Germline V gene data show CDR1 as MNHEY and CDR2 as SMNVEV (reference sequence). With V trimmed by 4 bases and J by 1 base, 9 bases remained unmatched. The CDR3 covers 16 residues. The CDR3 nucleotides are TGTGCCAGCAGTTCCCGACAGGGATGGGGCCAAGAGACCCAGTACTTC. Protein sequence: CASSSRQGWGQETQYF.

A single count supports this clonotype. V and J are TRBV3-1 and TRBJ1-4; D is ambiguous. Germline CDR1 is LGHDT and CDR2 is YNNKEL (reference sequence). Trimming left V 1 base short and J 3 bases short, with 9 bases between. CDR3 size: 15 residues. Written as DNA, the CDR3 is TGTGCCAGCAGCCAAGGAGTGTCGGCTAATGAAAAACTGTTTTTT. Its protein product is CASSQGVSANEKLFF.

The chain uses TRBV5-4 and TRBJ1-4, with TRBD1 as a possible D gene (5 bases). The CDR3 length is 14 residues. Germline values: CDR1 SGHNT, CDR2 YYREEE (reference sequence). The V gene lost 4 bases and the J gene lost 8 bases, with 15 bases spanning the gap. The CDR3 region has the DNA TGTGCCAGCAGCCCGCAACAGGAAAGGGAAAAACTGTTTTTT. This encodes CASSPQQEREKLFF.

The gene calls are TRBV9 and TRBJ2-5, with D tentatively TRBD1 (5 bases). The V end was cut by 0 bases, the J end by 7 bases, with 19 bases between. The CDR3 is 16 residues long. The germline gives CDR1 SGDLS, CDR2 YYNGEE. CDR3 sequence: CASSVDDGAGWGTQYF. CDR3 DNA sequence: TGTGCCAGCAGCGTAGACGATGGGGCAGGGTGGGGGACCCAGTACTTC.

V is TRBV20-1 and J is TRBJ2-7; tentatively, D is TRBD1 or TRBD2 (5 bases each). This CDR3 has 14 amino acids. The ends were cut back, 6 bases at V and 2 bases at J, with 17 bases in the middle. The germline gives CDR1 DFQATT, CDR2 SNEGSKA (reference sequence). This CDR3 reads CSAPPSGRAYEQYF. CDR3 nucleotides: TGCAGTGCCCCCCCGTCGGGGCGGGCCTACGAGCAGTACTTC.

In its sample, this clonotype was seen a few times. The J gene is TRBJ1-1, the V gene TRBV11-2, with D possibly being TRBD1 (6 bases). The CDR3 consists of 15 residues. Germline CDR1 reads SGHAT; CDR2 reads FQNNGV. Trimming removed 10 bases from V and 0 bases from J, with 18 bases in between. CDR3 residues: CATYGRGHLNTEAFF. The CDR3 DNA is TGTGCCACCTACGGTAGGGGACACCTGAACACTGAAGCTTTCTTT.

The chain carries TRBV14 and TRBJ2-5; TRBD1 agrees at 7 bases. With 4 bases clipped from V and 5 bases from J, the junction kept 7 bases outside the gene matches. The CDR3 length is 14 residues. Germline values: CDR1 SGHDN, CDR2 FVKESK. DNA of the CDR3: TGTGCCAGCAGCCCCGGGACAGCCGCTGAGACCCAGTACTTC. Translating it yields CASSPGTAAETQYF.

This chain joins TRBV11-2 and TRBJ2-1; 12 bases agree with TRBD2. The V gene's germline CDR1 is SGHAT and CDR2 FQNNGV. The CDR3 extends over 18 amino acids. With V trimmed by 1 base and J by 6 bases, 10 bases remained unmatched. The CDR3 sequence: CASSLGGTSGPGGNEQFF. CDR3 nucleotides: TGTGCCAGCAGCTTAGGCGGGACTAGCGGGCCGGGTGGCAATGAGCAGTTCTTC.

The count of this clonotype is one. This CDR3 is CASSVTPGTGNGYTF. CDR3 nucleotide sequence: TGTGCCAGCAGCGTAACCCCCGGGACAGGGAATGGCTACACCTTC. This chain connects TRBV9 to TRBJ1-2; 9 bases fit TRBD1. The CDR3 spans 15 residues. V was pared by 1 base and J by 6 bases, with 7 bases of the junction left unmatched. Germline assignment: CDR1 SGDLS and CDR2 YYNGEE.

V and J are TRBV10-3 and TRBJ1-2, with D tentatively TRBD1 (6 bases). V lost 5 bases and J 7 bases, leaving 44 bases between the germline ends. The CDR3 runs 23 residues. In germline, CDR1 is ENHRY, CDR2 SYGVKD. For the CDR3, the DNA is TGTGCCATCAGTACGATGACAGGCCTCCCAGTTTTTGCCAGCCCAGTCGATCGTGGTGGCTACACCTTC. Amino acids: CAISTMTGLPVFASPVDRGGYTF.

The V and J genes are TRBV5-6 and TRBJ1-1; no definite D call. The CDR3 loop spans 15 amino acids. Germline assignment: CDR1 SGHDT and CDR2 YYEEEE. V was cut by 3 bases and J by 1 base, with 13 bases left in between. The CDR3 region is CASSSKLHGNTEAFF. The CDR3 region has the DNA TGTGCCAGCAGCTCGAAACTACACGGGAACACTGAAGCTTTCTTT.

V usage is TRBV9 and J usage is TRBJ2-2; tentative D call: TRBD2 (6 bases). The CDR3 spans 13 residues. Per germline, CDR1 SGDLS and CDR2 YYNGEE. Trimming left V 4 bases short and J 6 bases short, with 10 bases between. CDR3 amino acids: CASSPRLAGELFF. The CDR3 DNA follows: TGTGCCAGCAGCCCCCGACTAGCCGGGGAGCTGTTTTTT.

A single count supports this clonotype. This chain uses TRBV20-1 with TRBJ2-7; TRBD1 matches 11 bases. Germline V gives CDR1 DFQATT, CDR2 SNEGSKA (reference sequence). The V segment lost 3 bases and the J segment 0 bases; nucleotides outside the gene matches: 4. CDR3 length equals 15 residues. CDR3 in amino acids: CSARGTGGPSYEQYF. Here the CDR3 DNA reads TGCAGTGCTAGGGGGACAGGGGGTCCCTCCTACGAGCAGTACTTC.

The rearrangement uses TRBV23-1 and TRBJ2-4; possibly TRBD1 or TRBD2 for D (6 bases each). TRBV23-1 is known as an ORF, though its function is uncertain. Between the trimmed V and J ends, which lost 6 bases and 0 bases, there was a span of 18 bases. The CDR3 consists of 17 residues. The CDR3 protein is CASSPRDRGEAKNIQYF. The CDR3 region has the DNA TGCGCCAGCAGCCCTCGGGATAGGGGGGAAGCCAAAAACATTCAGTACTTC.

The CDR3 reads CASSEWGETQYF. CDR3 coding DNA: TGTGCCAGCAGTGAGTGGGGAGAGACCCAGTACTTC. The chain has TRBV25-1 and TRBJ2-5, with D unresolved. The V gene's germline CDR1 is MGHDK and CDR2 SYGVNS. The CDR3 is made up of 12 amino acids. Trimming removed 3 bases at V and 4 bases at J, with 6 bases between.

The V call is TRBV5-8, the J call TRBJ2-6; D is unclear. Trimming took off 1 base at V and 3 bases at J, with 5 bases between the two ends. From germline, CDR1 is SGHTS and CDR2 YDEGEE. The CDR3 spans 14 residues. This chain's CDR3 is CASSLLRGANVLTF. DNA of the CDR3: TGTGCCAGCAGCTTGTTGCGTGGGGCCAACGTCCTGACTTTC. Filled out from reference TRBV5-8 and TRBJ2-6, the complete variable domain reads EAGVTQSPTHLIKTRGQQATLRCSPISGHTSVYWYQQALGLGLQFLLWYDEGEERNRGNFPPRFSGRQFPNYSSELNVNALELEDSALYLCASSLLRGANVLTFGAGSRLTVL.

The CDR3 nucleotides read TGTGCCAGCAGCACAGACCCGGGACAGGGGTCCAACGAGCAGTACTTC. Its protein is CASSTDPGQGSNEQYF. The chain carries TRBV9 and TRBJ2-7; 10 bases agree with TRBD1. This CDR3 has 16 residues. CDR1 and CDR2 from the germline V gene are SGDLS and YYNGEE. The ends lost 4 bases at V and 5 bases at J; junction bases unmatched: 12.

The V and J genes are TRBV27 and TRBJ2-7; a possible D gene is TRBD1 (6 bases). CDR1 is MNHEY and CDR2 is SMNVEV in the germline V gene (reference sequence). The CDR3 runs to 14 residues. V lost 0 bases and J lost 3, with 9 bases in between. The CDR3 sequence is CASSLSGTLYEQYF. CDR3 DNA sequence: TGTGCCAGCAGTTTATCCGGGACACTCTACGAGCAGTACTTC.

This rearrangement joins TRBV24-1 to TRBJ2-2; the match to TRBD2 covers 7 bases. V shed 4 bases, J shed 0 bases, and the junction held 4 bases outside the gene matches. The CDR3 spans 16 residues. Germline CDR1 reads KGHDR; CDR2 reads SFDVKD. CDR3 in amino acids: CATSDRGLANTGELFF. The CDR3 nucleotides read TGTGCCACCAGTGACAGAGGACTAGCGAACACCGGGGAGCTGTTTTTT.

V gene TRBV4-2 combines with J gene TRBJ2-7; 10 positions match TRBD2. In germline, CDR1 is LGHNA, CDR2 YNFKEQ. V was pared by 4 bases and J by 5 bases, with 8 bases of the junction left unmatched. This CDR3 is built from 15 residues. The CDR3 coding sequence is TGTGCCAGCAGCCCCGAGCGGGGGGGCATCCACGAGCAGTACTTC. This translates into CASSPERGGIHEQYF.

The chain carries TRBV4-3 and TRBJ2-2; 8 positions match TRBD2. The germline V gene encodes CDR1 LGHNA and CDR2 YSLEER. The CDR3 contains 17 residues. Germline trimming cut 1 base from V and 3 bases from J; bases unmatched to any gene: 7. The CDR3, as DNA: TGCGCCAGCAGCCAAGTCGGGACTAGGTTGGACACCGGGGAGCTGTTTTTT. This gives the protein CASSQVGTRLDTGELFF.

The rearrangement links TRBV25-1 to TRBJ2-7, with 7 positions matching TRBD1. The CDR3 length is 14 residues. Trimming took 1 base from V and 4 from J; bases not matched to a gene: 4. Germline V gene lookup returns CDR1 MGHDK and CDR2 SYGVNS. CDR3 DNA sequence: TGTGCCAGCAGTGAATTGGGCAGGGGGTACGAGCAGTACTTC. This encodes CASSELGRGYEQYF.

V gene TRBV12-5 combines with J gene TRBJ2-2; D remains unclear. The germline V and J ends were trimmed by 8 bases and 5 bases, with 27 bases remaining between them. This CDR3 comprises 18 residues. Germline CDR1 reads LGHNT; CDR2 reads FRNRAP. The CDR3 spells CASWFGFGTTWRTGELFF. CDR3 nucleotide sequence: TGTGCTAGTTGGTTTGGTTTCGGAACAACCTGGAGAACCGGGGAGCTGTTTTTT.

The rearrangement uses TRBV6-1 and TRBJ2-1, with 9 bases matching TRBD1. Unmatched junction bases numbered 5, after V lost 6 bases and J lost 8 bases. The CDR3 consists of 13 residues. Germline loops: CDR1 MNHNS, CDR2 SASEGT. CDR3 residues: CASSWTGADEQFF. The CDR3 bases are TGTGCCAGCAGCTGGACAGGGGCTGATGAGCAGTTCTTC.

This chain connects TRBV28 to TRBJ1-3; D remains ambiguous. Germline CDR1 reads MDHEN; CDR2 reads SYDVKM. Trimming removed 2 bases from V and 2 bases from J, with 1 base in between. This CDR3 comprises 12 residues. This chain's CDR3 is CASSLAGNTIYF. The CDR3 DNA reads TGTGCCAGCAGTTTAGCTGGAAACACCATATATTTT.

This sequence joins TRBV10-1 and TRBJ2-3, with TRBD2 matching over 11 bases. CDR3 length equals 18 residues. Germline CDR1 is WNHNN and CDR2 is SYGVQD (reference sequence). Trimming took 0 bases from V and 2 from J; bases not matched to a gene: 7. This CDR3 reads CASSESELAGASTDTQYF. CDR3 nucleotide sequence: TGCGCCAGCAGTGAGTCGGAACTAGCGGGAGCATCCACAGATACGCAGTATTTT.

This rearrangement joins TRBV27 to TRBJ1-2, with TRBD1 as a possible D gene (5 bases). Germline V gives CDR1 MNHEY, CDR2 SMNVEV (reference sequence). CDR3 size: 16 residues. V lost 2 bases, J lost 4 bases, and 17 bases lay in between. The CDR3 DNA reads TGTGCCAGCAGTTTAAGGGGCCCGACAGCTCGCTATGGCTACACCTTC. Its protein is CASSLRGPTARYGYTF.

V gene TRBV7-2 combines with J gene TRBJ2-4; the D gene is possibly TRBD2 (5 bases). The CDR3 contains 16 residues. The germline V and J ends were trimmed by 5 bases and 3 bases, with 17 bases remaining between them. Germline loops: CDR1 SGHTA, CDR2 FQGNSA. The CDR3 sequence is CASSLDTSSGKNIQYF. The CDR3 DNA follows: TGTGCCAGCAGCCTAGACACCAGCAGCGGCAAAAACATTCAGTACTTC.

V usage is TRBV11-2 and J usage is TRBJ2-7; 7 nucleotides align to TRBD1. V shed 5 bases and J 2 bases; nucleotides not matched to a gene: 6. The CDR3 extends over 14 amino acids. Germline-derived CDR1 and CDR2 are SGHAT and FQNNGV. CDR3: CASSDTTGPYEQYF. As DNA, the CDR3 is TGTGCCAGCAGCGATACGACAGGGCCCTACGAGCAGTACTTC. The complete variable domain, with remaining parts taken from reference TRBV11-2 and TRBJ2-7, reads EAGVAQSPRYKIIEKRQSVAFWCNPISGHATLYWYQQILGQGPKLLIQFQNNGVVDDSQLPKDRFSAERLKGVDSTLKIQPAKLEDSAVYLCASSDTTGPYEQYFGPGTRLTVT.

CDR3 nucleotide sequence: TGCGCCAGCAGTCGGGGGACAGGCCCCAATCAGCCCCAGCATTTT. It is translated as CASSRGTGPNQPQHF. The J gene is TRBJ1-5, the V gene TRBV5-1; 8 bases match TRBD1. This CDR3 spans 15 amino acids. With V trimmed by 5 bases and J by 3 bases, 7 bases remained unmatched. Germline CDR1 SGHRS, CDR2 YFSETQ. The variable domain in full, completed from reference TRBV5-1 and TRBJ1-5, reads KAGVTQTPRYLIKTRGQQVTLSCSPISGHRSVSWYQQTPGQGLQFLFEYFSETQRNKGNFPGRFSGRQFSNSRSEMNVSTLELGDSALYLCASSRGTGPNQPQHFGDGTRLSIL.